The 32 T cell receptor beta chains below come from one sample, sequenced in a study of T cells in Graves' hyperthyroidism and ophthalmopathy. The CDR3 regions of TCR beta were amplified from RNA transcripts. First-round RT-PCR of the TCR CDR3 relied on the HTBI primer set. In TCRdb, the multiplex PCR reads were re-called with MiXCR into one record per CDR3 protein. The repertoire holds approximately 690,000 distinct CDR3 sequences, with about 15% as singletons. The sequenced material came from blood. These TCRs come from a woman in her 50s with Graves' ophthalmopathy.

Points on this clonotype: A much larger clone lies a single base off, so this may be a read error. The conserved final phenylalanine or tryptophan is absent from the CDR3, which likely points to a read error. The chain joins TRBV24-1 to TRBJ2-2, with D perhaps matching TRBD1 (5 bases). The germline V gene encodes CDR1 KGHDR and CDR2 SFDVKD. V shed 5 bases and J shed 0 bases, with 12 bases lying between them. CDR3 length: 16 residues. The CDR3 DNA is TGTGCCACCAGTGTCTTATTCAGGGCGAACACCGGGGAGCTGTTTCTT. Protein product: CATSVLFRANTGELFL.

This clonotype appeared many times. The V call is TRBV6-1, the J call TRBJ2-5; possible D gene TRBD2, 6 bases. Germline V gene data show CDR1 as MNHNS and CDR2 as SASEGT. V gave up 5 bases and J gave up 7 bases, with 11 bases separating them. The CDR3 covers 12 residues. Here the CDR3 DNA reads TGTGCCAGCAGTTATGTGGGGGGGACCCAGTACTTC. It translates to CASSYVGGTQYF.

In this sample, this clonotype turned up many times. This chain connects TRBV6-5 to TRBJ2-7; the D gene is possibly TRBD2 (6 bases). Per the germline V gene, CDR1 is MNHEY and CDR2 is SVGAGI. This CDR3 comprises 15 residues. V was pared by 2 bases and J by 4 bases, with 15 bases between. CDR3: CASSYGGTAEYEQYF. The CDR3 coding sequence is TGTGCCAGCAGTTACGGGGGGACGGCTGAGTACGAGCAGTACTTC.

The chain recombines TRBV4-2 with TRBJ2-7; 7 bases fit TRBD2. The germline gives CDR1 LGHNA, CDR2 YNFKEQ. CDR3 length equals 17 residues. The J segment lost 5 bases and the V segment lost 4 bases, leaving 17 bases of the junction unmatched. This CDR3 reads CASSPGPVETSYDEQYF. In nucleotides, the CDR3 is TGTGCCAGCAGCCCGGGCCCAGTGGAGACTAGCTACGACGAGCAGTACTTC.

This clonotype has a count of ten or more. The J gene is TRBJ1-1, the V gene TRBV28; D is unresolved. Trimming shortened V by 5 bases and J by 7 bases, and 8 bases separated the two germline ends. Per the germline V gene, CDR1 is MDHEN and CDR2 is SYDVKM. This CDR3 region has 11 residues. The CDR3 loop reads CASSLGFEAFF. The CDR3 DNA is TGTGCCAGCAGTCTCGGTTTTGAAGCTTTCTTT.

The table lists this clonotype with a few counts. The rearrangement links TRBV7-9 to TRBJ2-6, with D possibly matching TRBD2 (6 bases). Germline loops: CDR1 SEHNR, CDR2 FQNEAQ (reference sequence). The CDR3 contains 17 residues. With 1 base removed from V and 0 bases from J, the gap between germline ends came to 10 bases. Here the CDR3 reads CASSLDLGSSGANVLTF. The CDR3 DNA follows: TGTGCCAGCAGCTTAGATCTCGGGAGCTCTGGGGCCAACGTCCTGACTTTC.

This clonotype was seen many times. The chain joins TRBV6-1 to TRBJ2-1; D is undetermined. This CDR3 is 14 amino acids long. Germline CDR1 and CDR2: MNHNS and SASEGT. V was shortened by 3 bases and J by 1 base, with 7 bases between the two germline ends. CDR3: CASSDAFSYNEQFF. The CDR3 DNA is TGTGCCAGCAGTGACGCATTTTCCTACAATGAGCAGTTCTTC.

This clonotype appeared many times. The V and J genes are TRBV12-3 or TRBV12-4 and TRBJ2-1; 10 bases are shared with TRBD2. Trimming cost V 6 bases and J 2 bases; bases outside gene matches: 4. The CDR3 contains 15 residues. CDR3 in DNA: TGTGCCAGCAGGTCTAGCGGGAGCGCCTACAATGAGCAGTTCTTC. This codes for CASRSSGSAYNEQFF.

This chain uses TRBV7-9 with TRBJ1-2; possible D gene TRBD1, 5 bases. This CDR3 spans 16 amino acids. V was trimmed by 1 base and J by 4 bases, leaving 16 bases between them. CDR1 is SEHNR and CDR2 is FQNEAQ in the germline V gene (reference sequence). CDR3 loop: CASSLGRGSPGYGYTF. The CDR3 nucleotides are TGTGCCAGCAGCTTAGGCCGGGGCAGCCCGGGCTATGGCTACACCTTC.

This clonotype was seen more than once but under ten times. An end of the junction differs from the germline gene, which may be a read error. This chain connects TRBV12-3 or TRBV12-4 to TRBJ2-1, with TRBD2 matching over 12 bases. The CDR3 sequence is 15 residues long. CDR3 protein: CASSLWTSGIGERFF. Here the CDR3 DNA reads TGTGCCAGCAGTTTGTGGACTAGCGGGATTGGTGAGCGGTTCTTC.

CDR3: CASSVDRASGNTIYF. The CDR3 DNA reads TGTGCCAGCAGCGTAGACAGGGCCTCTGGAAACACCATATATTTT. V and J are TRBV9 and TRBJ1-3, with D possibly matching TRBD1 (6 bases). V lost 0 bases and J lost 0, with 7 bases in between. The CDR3 length is 15 residues. CDR1 is SGDLS and CDR2 is YYNGEE in the germline V gene.

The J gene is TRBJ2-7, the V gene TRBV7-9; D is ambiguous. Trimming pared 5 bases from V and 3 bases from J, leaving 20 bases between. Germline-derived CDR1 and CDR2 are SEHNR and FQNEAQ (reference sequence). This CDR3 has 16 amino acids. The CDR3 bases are TGTGCCAGCAGCCCTCGGACCGTACCCCACCTCTACGAGCAGTACTTC. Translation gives CASSPRTVPHLYEQYF.

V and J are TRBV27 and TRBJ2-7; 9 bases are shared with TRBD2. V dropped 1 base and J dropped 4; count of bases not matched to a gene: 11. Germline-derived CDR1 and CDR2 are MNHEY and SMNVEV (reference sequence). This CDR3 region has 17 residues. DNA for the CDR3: TGTGCCAGCAGTTTATTGCGGGAGGGCCATAGGGCTTACGAGCAGTACTTC. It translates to CASSLLREGHRAYEQYF.

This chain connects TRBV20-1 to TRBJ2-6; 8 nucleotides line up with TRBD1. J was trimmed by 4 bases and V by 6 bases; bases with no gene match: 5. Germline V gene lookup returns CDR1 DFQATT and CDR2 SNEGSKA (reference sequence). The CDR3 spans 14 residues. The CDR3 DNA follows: TGCAGTGCACGACAGGGGTCCGGGGCCAACGTCCTGACTTTC. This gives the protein CSARQGSGANVLTF.

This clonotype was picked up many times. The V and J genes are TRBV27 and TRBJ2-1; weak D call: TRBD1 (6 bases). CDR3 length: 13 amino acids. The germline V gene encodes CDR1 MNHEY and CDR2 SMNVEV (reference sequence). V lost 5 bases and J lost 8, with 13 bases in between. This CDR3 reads CASSLKKGDEQFF. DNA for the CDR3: TGTGCCAGCAGTCTTAAAAAGGGGGATGAGCAGTTCTTC.

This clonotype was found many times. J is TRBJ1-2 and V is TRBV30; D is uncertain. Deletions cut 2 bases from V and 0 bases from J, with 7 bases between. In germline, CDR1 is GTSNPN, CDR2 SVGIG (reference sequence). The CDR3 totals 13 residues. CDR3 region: CAWSSSSNYGYTF. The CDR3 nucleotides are TGTGCCTGGAGTTCAAGTTCTAACTATGGCTACACCTTC. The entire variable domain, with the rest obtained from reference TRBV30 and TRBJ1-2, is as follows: SQTIHQWPATLVQPVGSPLSLECTVEGTSNPNLYWYRQAAGRGLQLLFYSVGIGQISSEVPQNLSASRPQDRQFILSSKKLLLSDSGFYLCAWSSSSNYGYTFGSGTRLTVV.

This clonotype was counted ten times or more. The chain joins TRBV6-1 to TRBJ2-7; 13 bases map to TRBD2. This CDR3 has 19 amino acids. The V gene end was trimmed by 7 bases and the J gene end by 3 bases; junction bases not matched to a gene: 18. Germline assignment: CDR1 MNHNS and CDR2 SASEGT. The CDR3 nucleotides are TGTGCCAGCACCTCCCCGTCCTCCGGGACTAGCGGGATTCGCTACGAGCAGTACTTC. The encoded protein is CASTSPSSGTSGIRYEQYF.

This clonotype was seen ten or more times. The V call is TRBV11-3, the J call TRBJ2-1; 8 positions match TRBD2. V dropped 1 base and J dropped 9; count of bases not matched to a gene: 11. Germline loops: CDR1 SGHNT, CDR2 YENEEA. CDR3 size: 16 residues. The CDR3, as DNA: TGTGCCAGCAGCTTAGTATCGAGCGGGAGCTCTGGTGAGCAGTTCTTC. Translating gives CASSLVSSGSSGEQFF.

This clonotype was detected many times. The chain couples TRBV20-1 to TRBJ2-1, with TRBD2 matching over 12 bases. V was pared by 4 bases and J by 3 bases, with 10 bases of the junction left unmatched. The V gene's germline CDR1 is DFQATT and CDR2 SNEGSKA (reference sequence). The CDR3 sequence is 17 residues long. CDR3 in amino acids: CSATTPRLAGVYNEQFF. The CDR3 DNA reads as TGCAGTGCTACTACTCCCAGACTAGCGGGAGTCTACAATGAGCAGTTCTTC.

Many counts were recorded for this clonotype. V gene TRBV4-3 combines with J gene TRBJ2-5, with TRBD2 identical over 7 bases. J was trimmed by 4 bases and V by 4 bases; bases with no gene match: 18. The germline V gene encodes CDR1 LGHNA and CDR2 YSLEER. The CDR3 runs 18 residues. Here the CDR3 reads CASSRLHHGGDFVETQYF. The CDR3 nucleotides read TGCGCCAGCAGCCGCCTCCATCATGGGGGGGATTTCGTAGAGACCCAGTACTTC.

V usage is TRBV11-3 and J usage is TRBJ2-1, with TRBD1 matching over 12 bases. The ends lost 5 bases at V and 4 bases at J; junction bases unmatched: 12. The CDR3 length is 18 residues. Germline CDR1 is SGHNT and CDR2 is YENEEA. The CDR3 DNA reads TGTGCCAGCAGCCGCGCTTCCTTGGGACAGGGGGCGTACAATGAGCAGTTCTTC. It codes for CASSRASLGQGAYNEQFF.

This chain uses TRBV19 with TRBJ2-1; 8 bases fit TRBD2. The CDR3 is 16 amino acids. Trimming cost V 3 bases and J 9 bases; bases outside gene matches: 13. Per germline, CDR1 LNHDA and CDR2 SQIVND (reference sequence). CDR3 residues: CASSMSWGAGVGEQFF. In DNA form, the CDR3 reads TGTGCCAGTAGTATGTCTTGGGGAGCGGGAGTGGGTGAGCAGTTCTTC.

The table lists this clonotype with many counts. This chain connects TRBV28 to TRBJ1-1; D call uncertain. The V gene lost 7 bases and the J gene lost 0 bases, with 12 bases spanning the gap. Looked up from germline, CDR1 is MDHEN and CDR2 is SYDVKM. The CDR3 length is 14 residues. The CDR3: CASIRASMNTEAFF. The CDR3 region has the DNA TGTGCCAGCATACGGGCTTCCATGAACACTGAAGCTTTCTTT.

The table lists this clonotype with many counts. Here the CDR3 reads CASSFSGVTYNEQFF. CDR3 DNA sequence: TGTGCCAGCAGCTTTTCAGGGGTCACATACAATGAGCAGTTCTTC. The chain couples TRBV7-3 to TRBJ2-1; a possible D gene is TRBD1 (6 bases). Trimming removed 3 bases from V and 4 bases from J, with 13 bases in between. The CDR3 is 15 amino acids. Looked up from germline, CDR1 is SGHTA and CDR2 is FQGTGA.

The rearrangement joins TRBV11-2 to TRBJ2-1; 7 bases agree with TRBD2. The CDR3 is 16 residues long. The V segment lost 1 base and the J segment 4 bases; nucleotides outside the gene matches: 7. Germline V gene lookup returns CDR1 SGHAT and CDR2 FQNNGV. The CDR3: CASSLAAGVTYNEQFF. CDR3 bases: TGTGCCAGCAGCTTAGCGGCGGGAGTCACGTACAATGAGCAGTTCTTC. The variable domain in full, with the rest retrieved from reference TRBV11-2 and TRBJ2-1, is EAGVAQSPRYKIIEKRQSVAFWCNPISGHATLYWYQQILGQGPKLLIQFQNNGVVDDSQLPKDRFSAERLKGVDSTLKIQPAKLEDSAVYLCASSLAAGVTYNEQFFGPGTRLTVL.

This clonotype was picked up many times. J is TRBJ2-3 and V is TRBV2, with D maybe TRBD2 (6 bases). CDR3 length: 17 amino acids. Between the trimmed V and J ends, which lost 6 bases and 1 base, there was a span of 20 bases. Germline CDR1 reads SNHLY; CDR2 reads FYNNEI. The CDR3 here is CASRFLWRDERTDTQYF. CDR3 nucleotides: TGTGCCAGCAGGTTCCTTTGGAGGGACGAGCGCACAGATACGCAGTATTTT.

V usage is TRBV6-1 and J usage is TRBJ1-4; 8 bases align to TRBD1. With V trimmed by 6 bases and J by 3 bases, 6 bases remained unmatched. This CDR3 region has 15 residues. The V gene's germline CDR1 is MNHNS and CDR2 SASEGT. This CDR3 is CASSPGGLANEKLFF. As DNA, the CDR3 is TGTGCCAGCAGCCCAGGGGGCTTGGCTAATGAAAAACTGTTTTTT.

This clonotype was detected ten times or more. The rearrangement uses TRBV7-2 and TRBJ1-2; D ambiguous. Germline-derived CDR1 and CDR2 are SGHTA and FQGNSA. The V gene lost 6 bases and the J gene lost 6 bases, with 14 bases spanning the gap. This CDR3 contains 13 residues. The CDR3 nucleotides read TGTGCCAGCAGACCGCCCCAGCCCCATGGCTACACCTTC. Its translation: CASRPPQPHGYTF.

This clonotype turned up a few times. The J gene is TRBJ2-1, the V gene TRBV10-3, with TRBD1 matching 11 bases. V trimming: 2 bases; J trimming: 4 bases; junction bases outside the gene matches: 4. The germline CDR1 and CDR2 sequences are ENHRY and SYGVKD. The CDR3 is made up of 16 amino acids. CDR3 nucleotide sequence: TGTGCCATCAGTGAGCCCGGGACAGGGGGTTACAATGAGCAGTTCTTC. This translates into CAISEPGTGGYNEQFF.

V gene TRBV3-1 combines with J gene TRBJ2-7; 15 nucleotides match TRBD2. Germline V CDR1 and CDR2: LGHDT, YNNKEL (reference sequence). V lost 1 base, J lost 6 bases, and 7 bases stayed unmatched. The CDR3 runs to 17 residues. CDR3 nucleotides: TGTGCCAGCAGCCAAGTGGGGACTAGCGGGAGGAGGGGCGAGCAGTACTTC. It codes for CASSQVGTSGRRGEQYF.

The CDR3 here is CASSHNLRDRGQETQYF. As DNA, the CDR3 is TGCGCCAGCAGCCACAACCTTCGGGACAGGGGGCAAGAGACCCAGTACTTC. The rearrangement joins TRBV5-1 to TRBJ2-5; TRBD1 matches at 11 bases. Germline assignment: CDR1 SGHRS and CDR2 YFSETQ. This CDR3 has 17 amino acids. The V and J ends lost 4 bases and 2 bases, in that order; junction bases with no gene match: 10.

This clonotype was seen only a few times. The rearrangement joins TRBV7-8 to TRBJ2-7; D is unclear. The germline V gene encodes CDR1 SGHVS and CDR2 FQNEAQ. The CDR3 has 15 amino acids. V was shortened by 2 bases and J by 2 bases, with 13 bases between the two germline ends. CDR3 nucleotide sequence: TGTGCCAGCAGCTTAAGTCCGACGTCCCCCTACGAGCAGTACTTC. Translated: CASSLSPTSPYEQYF.